Sequencing of this TCR beta chain was carried out in a study of regulatory T cells in long-lasting Graves disease. The CDR3 is 15 residues long. Germline CDR1 and CDR2: SGHKS and YYEKEE (reference sequence). As to this clonotype: The antigen is not known. Sequence at one end of the junction differs from germline and may be a read error.

HTBI primers from iRepertoire and Arm-PCR of CDR3 regions yielded the TCR beta libraries. MiXCR was run by TCRdb on the multiplex PCR reads, yielding one entry per CDR3 protein. Of a few hundred thousand distinct CDR3 sequences detected, roughly 20% appear once; the ten largest clones hold around 30%. Notes on the study in general: Sharing of public clonotypes was greater in persistent patients (around 3,000) than in new patients (around 880). Newly diagnosed patients had higher TCR diversity than persistent Graves' patients did. The study found TRBV28, TRBJ1-2 and TRBJ2-5 favored in persistent disease. Rather than thyroid tissue, only peripheral blood underwent study.

Time point given: persistent/refractory GD, antithyroid drugs over 5 years with positive TRAb. The TCR library used RNA extracted from PBMCs. V gene TRBV5-5 combines with J gene TRBJ2-2, with 11 nucleotides matching TRBD1. The receptor was isolated from a woman between 40 and 50 years old with Graves disease. The sample here was peripheral blood mononuclear cells (PBMCs), taken when the disease was refractory, from a patient treated with antithyroid drugs. As DNA, the CDR3 is TGTGCCAGCAGCCAAGGACAGGGGGCCACCAGGGAGCTGTTTTTT. Its protein product is CASSQGQGATRELFF. Together with reference TRBV5-5 and TRBJ2-2, the CDR3 gives the full variable domain: DAGVTQSPTHLIKTRGQQVTLRCSPISGHKSVSWYQQVLGQGPQFIFQYYEKEERGRGNFPDRFSARQFPNYSSELNVNALLLGDSALYLCASSQGQGATRELFFGEGSRLTVL.